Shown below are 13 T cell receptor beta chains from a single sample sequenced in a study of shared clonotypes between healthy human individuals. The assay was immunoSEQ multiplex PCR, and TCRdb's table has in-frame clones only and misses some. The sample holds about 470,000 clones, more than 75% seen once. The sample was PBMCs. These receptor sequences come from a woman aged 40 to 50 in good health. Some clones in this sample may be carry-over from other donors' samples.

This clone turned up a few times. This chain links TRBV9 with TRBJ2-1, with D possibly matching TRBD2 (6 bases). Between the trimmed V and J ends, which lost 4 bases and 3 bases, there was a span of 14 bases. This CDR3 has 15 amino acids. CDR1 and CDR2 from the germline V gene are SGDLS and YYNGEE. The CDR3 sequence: CASSTSQPNYNEQFF. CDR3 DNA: TGTGCCAGCAGCACTAGCCAACCCAACTACAATGAGCAGTTCTTC.

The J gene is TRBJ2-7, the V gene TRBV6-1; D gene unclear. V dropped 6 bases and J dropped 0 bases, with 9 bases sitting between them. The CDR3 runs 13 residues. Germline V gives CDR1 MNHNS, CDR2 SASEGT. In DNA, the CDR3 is TGTGCCAGCAGGAAACCAGGCTCCTACGAGCAGTACTTC. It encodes CASRKPGSYEQYF.

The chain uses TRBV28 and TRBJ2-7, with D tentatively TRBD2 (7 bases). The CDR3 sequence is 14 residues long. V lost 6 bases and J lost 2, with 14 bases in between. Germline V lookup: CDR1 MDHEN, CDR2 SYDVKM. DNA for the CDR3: TGTGCCAGCAGCCGGGGAGGGGGGACCTACGAGCAGTACTTC. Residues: CASSRGGGTYEQYF.

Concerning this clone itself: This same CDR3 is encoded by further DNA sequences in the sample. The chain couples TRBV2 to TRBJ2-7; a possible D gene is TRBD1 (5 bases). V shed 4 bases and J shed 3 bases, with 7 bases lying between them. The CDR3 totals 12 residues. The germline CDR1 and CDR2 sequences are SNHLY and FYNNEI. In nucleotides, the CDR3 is TGTGCCAGCAGTGGCGACAGCTACGAGCAGTACTTC. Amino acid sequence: CASSGDSYEQYF.

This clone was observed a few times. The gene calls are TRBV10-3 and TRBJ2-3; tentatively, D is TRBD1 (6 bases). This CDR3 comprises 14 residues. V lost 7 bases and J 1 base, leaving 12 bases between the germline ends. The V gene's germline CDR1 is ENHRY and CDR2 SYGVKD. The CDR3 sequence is CAIKGQSGTDTQYF. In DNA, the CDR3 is TGTGCCATCAAAGGACAGTCAGGCACAGATACGCAGTATTTT.

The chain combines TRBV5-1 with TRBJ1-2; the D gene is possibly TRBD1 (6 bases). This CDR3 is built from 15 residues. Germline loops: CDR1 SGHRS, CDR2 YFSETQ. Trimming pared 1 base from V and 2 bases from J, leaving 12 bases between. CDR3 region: CASSLTEGQNYGYTF. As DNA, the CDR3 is TGCGCCAGCAGCTTGACGGAGGGACAAAACTATGGCTACACCTTC.

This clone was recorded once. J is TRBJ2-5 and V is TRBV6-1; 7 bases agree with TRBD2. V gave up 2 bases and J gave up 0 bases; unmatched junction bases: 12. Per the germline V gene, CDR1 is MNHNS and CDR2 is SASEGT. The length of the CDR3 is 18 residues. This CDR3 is CASSETRGSAGYQETQYF. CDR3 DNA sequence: TGTGCCAGCAGTGAAACCCGCGGGAGCGCGGGGTACCAAGAGACCCAGTACTTC.

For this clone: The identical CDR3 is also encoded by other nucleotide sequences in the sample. In nucleotides, the CDR3 is TGTGCCAGCAAAGCGAGTAGCTACAATGAGCAGTTCTTC. Translating gives CASKASSYNEQFF. The chain carries TRBV28 and TRBJ2-1, with D hard to call. The CDR3 length is 13 residues. CDR1 and CDR2 (germline): MDHEN, SYDVKM. Trimming stripped 7 bases from V and 3 bases from J, with 10 bases between.

CDR3 amino acids: CASSLDGQMQETQYF. The DNA of the CDR3 is TGTGCCAGCAGCTTAGATGGGCAGATGCAAGAGACCCAGTACTTC. This chain uses TRBV11-2 with TRBJ2-5; D is undetermined. V was cut by 0 bases and J by 2 bases, with 10 bases left in between. Germline V gives CDR1 SGHAT, CDR2 FQNNGV. CDR3 size: 15 residues.

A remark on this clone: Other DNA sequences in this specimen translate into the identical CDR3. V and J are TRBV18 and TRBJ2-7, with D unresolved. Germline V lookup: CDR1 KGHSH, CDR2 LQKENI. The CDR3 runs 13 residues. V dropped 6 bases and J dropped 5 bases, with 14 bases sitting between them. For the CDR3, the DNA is TGTGCCAGCTCCCCCGGAGTGAACAACGAGCAGTACTTC. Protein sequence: CASSPGVNNEQYF. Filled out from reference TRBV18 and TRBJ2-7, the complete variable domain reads NAGVMQNPRHLVRRRGQEARLRCSPMKGHSHVYWYRQLPEEGLKFMVYLQKENIIDESGMPKERFSAEFPKEGPSILRIQQVVRGDSAAYFCASSPGVNNEQYFGPGTRLTVT.

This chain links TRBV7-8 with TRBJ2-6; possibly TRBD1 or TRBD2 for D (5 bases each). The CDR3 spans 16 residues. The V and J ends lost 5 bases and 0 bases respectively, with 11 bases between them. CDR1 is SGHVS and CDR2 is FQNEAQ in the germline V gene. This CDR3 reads CASSPRDPSGANVLTF. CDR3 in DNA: TGTGCCAGCAGCCCCAGGGACCCCTCTGGGGCCAACGTCCTGACTTTC.

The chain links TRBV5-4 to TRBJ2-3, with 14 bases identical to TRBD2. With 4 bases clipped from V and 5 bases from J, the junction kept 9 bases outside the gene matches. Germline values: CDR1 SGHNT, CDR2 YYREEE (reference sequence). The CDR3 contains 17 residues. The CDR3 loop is CASSQGLAGGWGDTQYF. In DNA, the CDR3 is TGTGCCAGCAGCCAAGGACTAGCGGGAGGTTGGGGAGATACGCAGTATTTT.

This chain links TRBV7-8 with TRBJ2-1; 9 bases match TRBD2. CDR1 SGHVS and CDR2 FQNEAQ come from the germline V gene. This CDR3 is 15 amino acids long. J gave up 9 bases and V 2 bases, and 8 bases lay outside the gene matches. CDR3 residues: CASSLLREGQSEQFF. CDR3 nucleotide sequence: TGTGCCAGCAGCTTACTGCGGGAGGGCCAAAGTGAGCAGTTCTTC.